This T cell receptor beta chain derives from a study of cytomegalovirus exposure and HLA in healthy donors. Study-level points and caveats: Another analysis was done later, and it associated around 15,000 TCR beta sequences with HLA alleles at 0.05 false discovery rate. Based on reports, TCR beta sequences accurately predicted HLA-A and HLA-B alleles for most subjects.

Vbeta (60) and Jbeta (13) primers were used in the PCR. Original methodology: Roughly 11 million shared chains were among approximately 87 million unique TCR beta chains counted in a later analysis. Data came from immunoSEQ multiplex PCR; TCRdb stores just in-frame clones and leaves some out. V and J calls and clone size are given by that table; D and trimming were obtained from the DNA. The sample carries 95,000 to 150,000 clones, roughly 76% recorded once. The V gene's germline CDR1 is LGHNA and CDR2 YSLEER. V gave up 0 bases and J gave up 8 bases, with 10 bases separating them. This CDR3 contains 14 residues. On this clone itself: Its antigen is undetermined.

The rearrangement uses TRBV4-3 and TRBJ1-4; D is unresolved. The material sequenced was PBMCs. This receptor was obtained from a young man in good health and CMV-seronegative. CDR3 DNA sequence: TGCGCCAGCAGCCAAGATTTGGGCAGGGAAAAACTGTTTTTT. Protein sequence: CASSQDLGREKLFF.